This T cell receptor (beta chain) came from a study of cytomegalovirus exposure and HLA in healthy donors. Study observations and caveats: It was assumed in the presence/absence analyses that sequencing depth was roughly uniform across donors. In a later analysis, HLA-associated TCR beta chains were more clonally expanded than equally common others.

PCR employed 60 Vbeta and 13 Jbeta primers. Sequencing used immunoSEQ multiplex PCR; TCRdb keeps in-frame clones, though not all of them. The sample has 150,000 to 170,000 clones, approximately 80% seen once. As for this clone: No antigen is known for it.

Trimming removed 3 bases from V and 3 bases from J; junction bases left unmatched: 4. Looked up from germline, CDR1 is SGDLS and CDR2 is YYNGEE. This CDR3 spans 15 amino acids. There were likely unrecorded immune exposures, though donors were nominally healthy when sampled. This rearrangement joins TRBV9 to TRBJ1-5; 9 nucleotides align to TRBD1. Input material: PBMCs. This receptor was identified in a man under 40 in good health and CMV-seropositive. The CDR3 is CASSAGTGTNQPQHF. The CDR3 coding sequence is TGTGCCAGCAGCGCTGGGACAGGGACCAATCAGCCCCAGCATTTT.